This T cell receptor (beta chain) was identified in a study of cytomegalovirus exposure and HLA in healthy donors. Trimming at V came to 0 bases and at J to 9 bases, leaving 5 bases not matched to a gene. Germline CDR1 and CDR2: MNHEY and SVGAGI. The CDR3 covers 16 residues. 13 Jbeta primers and 60 Vbeta primers were used for the PCR. Data came from immunoSEQ multiplex PCR; TCRdb stores just in-frame clones and leaves some out. The sample holds around 140,000 clones, roughly 88% seen once. This TCR was recovered from a woman aged 40-49 years in good health and CMV-seronegative. The chain joins TRBV6-5 to TRBJ1-6, with TRBD1 identical over 10 bases. Source material: PBMCs. Written as DNA, the CDR3 is TGTGCCAGCAGTTACTCCAGGGACAGGGGAGGTTCACCCCTCCACTTT. It codes for CASSYSRDRGGSPLHF.